These 28 T cell receptor beta chains were all obtained from the same sample, sequenced in a study of Graves' ophthalmopathy and Graves' hyperthyroidism. RNA transcripts served as template for amplifying TCR beta CDR3 sequences. A first-round RT-PCR used HTBI primers, followed by a second-round multiplex PCR. MiXCR, run by TCRdb on the multiplex PCR reads, gives a single entry per CDR3 protein. The sample lists roughly 500,000 distinct CDR3 sequences; roughly an eighth were seen once. Sequencing was performed on blood. The receptors here all came from a woman younger than 45 with Graves' ophthalmopathy.

There are many counts of this clonotype. This CDR3 is CSIESWGQGPYEQYF. The CDR3 DNA follows: TGCAGTATAGAGAGTTGGGGACAGGGACCCTACGAGCAGTACTTC. The chain employs TRBV20-1 and TRBJ2-7; 9 bases align to TRBD1. In germline, CDR1 is DFQATT, CDR2 SNEGSKA (reference sequence). The length of the CDR3 is 15 residues. Germline trimming cut 8 bases from V and 2 bases from J; bases unmatched to any gene: 13.

This clonotype was seen at least ten times. J is TRBJ2-5 and V is TRBV4-1, with TRBD2 matching over 10 bases. V shed 4 bases, J shed 7 bases, and the junction held 3 bases outside the gene matches. Germline CDR1 reads MGHRA; CDR2 reads YSYEKL. This CDR3 has 13 amino acids. The CDR3 spells CASSLRLAGTQYF. CDR3 DNA sequence: TGCGCCAGCAGCCTCCGACTAGCGGGGACCCAGTACTTC.

This clonotype was picked up a small number of times. The junction differs from germline at one of its ends, possibly a read error. V and J are TRBV6-1 and TRBJ2-1; 7 bases line up with TRBD2. CDR3 size: 16 residues. The germline CDR1 and CDR2 sequences are MNHNS and SASEGT. CDR3 sequence: CASRRLVLANYNEKFF. The CDR3 DNA is TGTGCCAGCAGGAGACTCGTACTAGCGAACTACAATGAGAAGTTCTTC.

This clonotype was counted ten times or more. This chain connects TRBV19 to TRBJ1-1; a possible D gene is TRBD1 (6 bases). This CDR3 spans 15 amino acids. V lost 5 bases and J lost 4, with 17 bases in between. Germline CDR1 reads LNHDA; CDR2 reads SQIVND (reference sequence). CDR3 DNA sequence: TGTGCCAGTAGTGTCCGACAGGACGCGAGCACTGAAGCTTTCTTT. Translating gives CASSVRQDASTEAFF.

The chain carries TRBV6-1 and TRBJ2-2; TRBD2 might be the D (5 bases). Germline V lookup: CDR1 MNHNS, CDR2 SASEGT. Between the trimmed V and J ends, which lost 5 bases and 7 bases, there was a span of 23 bases. The CDR3 has 17 amino acids. This CDR3 reads CASSTTTGPEGVGELFF. In DNA, the CDR3 is TGTGCCAGCAGTACCACGACCGGGCCTGAGGGTGTCGGGGAGCTGTTTTTT.

This clonotype was seen repeatedly, ten times or more. The chain employs TRBV7-6 and TRBJ1-5; no reliable D call. V was cut by 2 bases and J by 4 bases, with 6 bases left in between. The CDR3 has 13 amino acids. From germline, CDR1 is SGHVS and CDR2 FNYEAQ. The CDR3 here is CASSLRLNQPQHF. In nucleotides, the CDR3 is TGTGCCAGCAGCTTACGGTTAAATCAGCCCCAGCATTTT.

Details on this clonotype: A read error is possible here, since a much larger clone lies one base away. Without the conserved terminal phenylalanine or tryptophan, this CDR3 likely stems from a read error. V is TRBV11-3 and J is TRBJ1-1; D remains unclear. Germline V gene lookup returns CDR1 SGHNT and CDR2 YENEEA. V dropped 5 bases and J dropped 9 bases, with 10 bases sitting between them. This CDR3 has 11 residues. For the CDR3, the DNA is TGTGCCAGCAGCCCAGGACGGAAAGCTTTCTAT. It codes for CASSPGRKAFY.

This clonotype was picked up many times. The DNA for the CDR3 is TGCGCCAGCAGCATTACTAGCGGGAGGTCCCACGAGCAGTACTTC. It encodes CASSITSGRSHEQYF. The V gene is TRBV5-1, the J gene TRBJ2-7; the match to TRBD2 covers 12 bases. The CDR3 runs 15 residues. With 4 bases clipped from V and 5 bases from J, the junction kept 7 bases outside the gene matches. Germline V gene sequence: CDR1 SGHRS, CDR2 YFSETQ.

In this sample, this clonotype turned up many times. The rearrangement links TRBV12-5 to TRBJ1-1, with D perhaps matching TRBD1 (5 bases). Trimming cost V 2 bases and J 3 bases, with 16 bases left between them. In germline, CDR1 is LGHNT, CDR2 FRNRAP. CDR3 length: 16 amino acids. Here the CDR3 DNA reads TGTGCTAGTGGTTTGCCCCCCGATGGGGCCCACACTGAAGCTTTCTTT. It is translated as CASGLPPDGAHTEAFF.

This clonotype showed up just a few times. The chain links TRBV12-3 or TRBV12-4 to TRBJ2-7; D is possibly TRBD1 (6 bases). Trimming left V 5 bases short and J 3 bases short, with 11 bases between. This CDR3 comprises 13 residues. The CDR3, as DNA: TGTGCCAGCAGTCGGACAGCGCACTACGAGCAGTACTTC. Translating gives CASSRTAHYEQYF.

This clonotype was counted many times. The CDR3 DNA is TGCGCCAGCAGCAGTGACAGGGACCGGGGTTCACCCCTCCACTTT. Translation: CASSSDRDRGSPLHF. The chain recombines TRBV4-1 with TRBJ1-6; 7 bases fit TRBD1. The germline V gene has CDR1 MGHRA and CDR2 YSYEKL. The CDR3 loop spans 15 amino acids. Germline trimming cut 5 bases from V and 9 bases from J; bases unmatched to any gene: 10.

The V gene is TRBV30, the J gene TRBJ2-3; 12 positions match TRBD2. This CDR3 is built from 19 residues. V lost 2 bases to trimming and J lost 2 bases; unmatched junction nucleotides: 14. The germline gives CDR1 GTSNPN, CDR2 SVGIG (reference sequence). Here the CDR3 reads CAWSLPSGGVRPFTDTQYF. DNA for the CDR3: TGTGCCTGGAGTTTGCCTAGCGGGGGGGTAAGGCCGTTCACAGATACGCAGTATTTT. The whole variable domain, filled in from reference TRBV30 and TRBJ2-3, reads SQTIHQWPATLVQPVGSPLSLECTVEGTSNPNLYWYRQAAGRGLQLLFYSVGIGQISSEVPQNLSASRPQDRQFILSSKKLLLSDSGFYLCAWSLPSGGVRPFTDTQYFGPGTRLTVL.

This clonotype was seen at least ten times. This sequence joins TRBV10-3 and TRBJ2-2; a weak D match, TRBD1 (5 bases). This CDR3 is 15 amino acids long. Germline V gives CDR1 ENHRY, CDR2 SYGVKD. Trimming cost V 10 bases and J 0 bases, with 15 bases left between them. The DNA of the CDR3 is TGTGCCACCGCTGGAGAGGACACGAACACCGGGGAGCTGTTTTTT. Translated: CATAGEDTNTGELFF.

This clonotype was seen repeatedly, ten times or more. V usage is TRBV6-2 or TRBV6-3 and J usage is TRBJ2-4; D is undetermined. With 1 base removed from V and 9 bases from J, the gap between germline ends came to 7 bases. This CDR3 region has 12 residues. Germline values: CDR1 MNHEY, CDR2 SVGEGT. The CDR3 coding sequence is TGTGCCAGCAGTTACTATACGGGCATTCAGTACTTC. It specifies CASSYYTGIQYF.

This clonotype was seen more than once but under ten times. This chain uses TRBV18 with TRBJ1-1; D unclear. The germline V gene has CDR1 KGHSH and CDR2 LQKENI. The CDR3 loop spans 13 amino acids. Trimming took 6 bases from V and 4 from J, leaving 12 bases between them. The CDR3 DNA reads TGTGCCAGCTCCCCTGGGCCTGGCACTGAAGCTTTCTTT. As protein: CASSPGPGTEAFF.

As regards this clonotype: This may come from a read error, since a much larger clone is one base off. This chain uses TRBV12-3 or TRBV12-4 with TRBJ1-2; the D is unclear. The CDR3 covers 14 residues. The CDR3 region is CASSFHSSNDGYTF. The CDR3 DNA is TGTGCCAGCAGTTTCCACAGTTCTAACGATGGCTACACCTTC.

This clonotype was found many times. In nucleotides, the CDR3 is TGCACTTATCAGCCCCAGCATTTT. It specifies CTYQPQHF. The rearrangement uses TRBV29-1 and TRBJ1-5; D remains ambiguous. The germline gives CDR1 SQVTM, CDR2 ANQGSEA. The CDR3 spans 8 residues.

This clonotype was seen repeatedly, ten times or more. The genes are TRBV29-1 and TRBJ1-1; 7 nucleotides line up with TRBD1. J gave up 5 bases and V 7 bases, and 10 bases lay outside the gene matches. The V gene's germline CDR1 is SQVTM and CDR2 ANQGSEA. This CDR3 spans 13 amino acids. CDR3 nucleotides: TGCAGCGGGAATGACAGGGTTGGGACTGAAGCTTTCTTT. Translated, it gives CSGNDRVGTEAFF.

Many counts were recorded for this clonotype. One junction end does not reproduce the germline sequence, and a read error may be involved. The chain links TRBV7-8 to TRBJ1-1, with TRBD1 as a possible D gene (5 bases). The CDR3 consists of 16 residues. Germline lookup yields CDR1 SGHVS and CDR2 FQNEAQ. The CDR3 DNA reads as TGTGCCAGCAGTCCTAGACTGCGGGGGACGGGCACTAAAGCTTTCTTT. The encoded protein is CASSPRLRGTGTKAFF. Filled out from reference TRBV7-8 and TRBJ1-1, the complete variable domain reads GAGVSQSPRYKVAKRGQDVALRCDPISGHVSLFWYQQALGQGPEFLTYFQNEAQLDKSGLPSDRFFAERPEGSVSTLKIQRTQQEDSAVYLCASSPRLRGTGTKAFFGQGTRLTVV.

This clonotype was picked up many times. This sequence joins TRBV7-8 and TRBJ1-2, with 9 bases lining up with TRBD1. The length of the CDR3 is 17 residues. Germline V lookup: CDR1 SGHVS, CDR2 FQNEAQ. V was clipped by 0 bases and J by 3 bases; unmatched bases: 8. The CDR3 reads CASSLAAGTGPYYGYTF. The CDR3, as DNA: TGTGCCAGCAGCTTAGCCGCCGGGACAGGGCCCTACTATGGCTACACCTTC.

V gene TRBV20-1 combines with J gene TRBJ2-2; D may be TRBD1 or TRBD2 (5 bases each). This CDR3 is 14 amino acids long. The germline V gene has CDR1 DFQATT and CDR2 SNEGSKA (reference sequence). The ends were cut back, 4 bases at V and 3 bases at J, with 12 bases in the middle. CDR3 residues: CSAKGPSDTGELFF. The DNA for the CDR3 is TGCAGTGCTAAGGGACCGTCGGACACCGGGGAGCTGTTTTTT.

This clonotype was recorded many times. This sequence joins TRBV7-8 and TRBJ1-1; 7 positions agree with TRBD1. V lost 6 bases, J lost 0 bases, and 13 bases stayed unmatched. Germline loops: CDR1 SGHVS, CDR2 FQNEAQ. The CDR3 length is 17 residues. CDR3 in amino acids: CASSTYRGTAMNTEAFF. The DNA of the CDR3 is TGTGCCAGCAGTACCTACAGGGGCACTGCGATGAACACTGAAGCTTTCTTT.

This clonotype occurred many times. This sequence joins TRBV28 and TRBJ2-2; D is perhaps TRBD1 (5 bases). V gave up 5 bases and J gave up 1 base, with 11 bases separating them. Germline V gene data show CDR1 as MDHEN and CDR2 as SYDVKM. The CDR3 totals 15 residues. CDR3 bases: TGTGCCAGCAGTCCCAGCCAGGGGAACACCGGGGAGCTGTTTTTT. It specifies CASSPSQGNTGELFF.

The gene calls are TRBV5-1 and TRBJ1-6, with 8 positions matching TRBD1. This CDR3 contains 17 residues. Germline V gene data show CDR1 as SGHRS and CDR2 as YFSETQ. V dropped 0 bases and J dropped 4; count of bases not matched to a gene: 6. The CDR3 protein is CASSLEQGALYNSPLHF. The CDR3 region has the DNA TGCGCCAGCAGCTTGGAGCAGGGGGCACTATATAATTCACCCCTCCACTTT.

This clonotype was seen ten or more times. V and J are TRBV28 and TRBJ1-1; the D gene is possibly TRBD1 (5 bases). CDR3 length: 14 residues. Trimming took off 6 bases at V and 0 bases at J, with 11 bases between the two ends. CDR1 MDHEN and CDR2 SYDVKM come from the germline V gene. The CDR3 DNA follows: TGTGCCAGCAGCCCCGGACACATGAACACTGAAGCTTTCTTT. This codes for CASSPGHMNTEAFF.

This clonotype was detected many times. The V call is TRBV5-6, the J call TRBJ2-2; a weak D match, TRBD2 (5 bases). The CDR3 extends over 17 amino acids. Germline CDR1 and CDR2: SGHDT and YYEEEE. Trimming shortened V by 0 bases and J by 1 base, and 13 bases separated the two germline ends. CDR3 in DNA: TGTGCCAGCAGCTTGGCCGGAAGAGGGATGAACACCGGGGAGCTGTTTTTT. Residues: CASSLAGRGMNTGELFF.

This clonotype has a count of ten or more. J is TRBJ1-2 and V is TRBV6-5, with D hard to call. V lost 4 bases and J lost 7, with 22 bases in between. The CDR3 contains 16 residues. Looked up from germline, CDR1 is MNHEY and CDR2 is SVGAGI. The CDR3 reads CASSSIRAPLTAGYTF. The CDR3 DNA is TGTGCCAGCAGTTCTATCCGGGCCCCCCTCACCGCTGGCTACACCTTC.

This clonotype was counted many times. The rearrangement uses TRBV7-9 and TRBJ2-5; 7 nucleotides match TRBD2. Germline CDR1 is SEHNR and CDR2 is FQNEAQ (reference sequence). The CDR3 contains 16 residues. V shed 5 bases, J shed 4 bases, and the junction held 13 bases outside the gene matches. CDR3 nucleotide sequence: TGTGCCAGCAGCCAAGACATCCGGGACTATAGAGAGACCCAGTACTTC. It translates to CASSQDIRDYRETQYF.